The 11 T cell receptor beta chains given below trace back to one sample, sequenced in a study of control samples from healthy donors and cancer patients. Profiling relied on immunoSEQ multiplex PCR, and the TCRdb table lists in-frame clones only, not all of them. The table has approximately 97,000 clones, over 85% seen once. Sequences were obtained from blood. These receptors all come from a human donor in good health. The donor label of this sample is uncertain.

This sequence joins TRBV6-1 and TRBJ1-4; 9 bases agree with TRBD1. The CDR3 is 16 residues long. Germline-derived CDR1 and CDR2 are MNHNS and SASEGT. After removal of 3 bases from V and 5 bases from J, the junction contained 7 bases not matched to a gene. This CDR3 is CASSEIPGQGNEKLFF. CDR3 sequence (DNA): TGTGCCAGCAGTGAGATACCGGGACAGGGAAATGAAAAACTGTTTTTT.

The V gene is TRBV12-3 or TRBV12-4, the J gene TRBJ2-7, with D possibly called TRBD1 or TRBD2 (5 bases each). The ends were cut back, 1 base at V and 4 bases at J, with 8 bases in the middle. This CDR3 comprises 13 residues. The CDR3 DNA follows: TGTGCCAGCAGTTTAGGGGGGTGGTACGAGCAGTACTTC. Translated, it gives CASSLGGWYEQYF.

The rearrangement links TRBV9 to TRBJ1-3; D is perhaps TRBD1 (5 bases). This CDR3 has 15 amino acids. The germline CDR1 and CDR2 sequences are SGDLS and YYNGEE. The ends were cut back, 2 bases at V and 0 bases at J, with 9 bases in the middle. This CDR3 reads CASSVQGASGNTIYF. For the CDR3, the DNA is TGTGCCAGCAGCGTGCAGGGTGCCTCTGGAAACACCATATATTTT.

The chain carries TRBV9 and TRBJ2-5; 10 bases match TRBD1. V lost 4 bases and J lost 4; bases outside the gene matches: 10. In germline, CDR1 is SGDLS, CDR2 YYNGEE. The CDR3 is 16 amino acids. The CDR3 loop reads CASSPSSGQGLETQYF. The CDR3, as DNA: TGTGCCAGCAGCCCGTCATCGGGACAGGGGTTAGAGACCCAGTACTTC.

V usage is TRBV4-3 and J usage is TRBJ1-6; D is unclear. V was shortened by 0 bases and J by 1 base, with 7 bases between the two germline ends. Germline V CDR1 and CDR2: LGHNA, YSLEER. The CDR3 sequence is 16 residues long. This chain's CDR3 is CASSQDRRSYNSPLHF. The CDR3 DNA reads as TGCGCCAGCAGCCAAGATCGACGATCCTATAATTCACCCCTCCACTTT.

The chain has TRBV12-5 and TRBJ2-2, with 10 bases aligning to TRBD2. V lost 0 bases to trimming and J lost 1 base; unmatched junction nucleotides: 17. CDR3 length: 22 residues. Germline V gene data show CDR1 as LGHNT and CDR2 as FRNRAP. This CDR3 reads CASGLVRGLAGVNLLNTGELFF. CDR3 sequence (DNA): TGTGCTAGTGGTTTGGTACGAGGGCTAGCGGGGGTTAACCTTCTGAACACCGGGGAGCTGTTTTTT.

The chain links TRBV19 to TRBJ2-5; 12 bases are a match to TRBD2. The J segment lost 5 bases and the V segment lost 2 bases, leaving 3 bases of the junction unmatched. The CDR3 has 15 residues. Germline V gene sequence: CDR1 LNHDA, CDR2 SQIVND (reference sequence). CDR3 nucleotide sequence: TGTGCCAGTAGTATAATGACTAGCGGGGGTGAGACCCAGTACTTC. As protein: CASSIMTSGGETQYF.

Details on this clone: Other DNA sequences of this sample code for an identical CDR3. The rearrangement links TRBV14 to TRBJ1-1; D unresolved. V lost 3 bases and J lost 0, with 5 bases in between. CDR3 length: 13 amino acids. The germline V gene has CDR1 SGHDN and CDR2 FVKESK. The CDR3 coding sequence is TGTGCCAGCAGCCAGCAAATGAACACTGAAGCTTTCTTT. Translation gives CASSQQMNTEAFF.

The CDR3 loop reads CASSLDFGAPPYNEQFF. The CDR3 DNA reads TGTGCCAGCAGCTTAGATTTTGGGGCACCCCCCTACAATGAGCAGTTCTTC. This chain links TRBV11-2 with TRBJ2-1; D possibly corresponds to TRBD1 (5 bases). The germline V and J ends were trimmed by 0 bases and 2 bases, with 14 bases remaining between them. The CDR3 runs 17 residues. Germline values: CDR1 SGHAT, CDR2 FQNNGV.

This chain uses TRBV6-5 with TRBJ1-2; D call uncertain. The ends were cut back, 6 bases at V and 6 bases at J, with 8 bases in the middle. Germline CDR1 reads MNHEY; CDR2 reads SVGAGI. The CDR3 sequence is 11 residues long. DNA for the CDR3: TGTGCCAGCAGGGATTTCGATGGCTACACCTTC. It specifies CASRDFDGYTF.

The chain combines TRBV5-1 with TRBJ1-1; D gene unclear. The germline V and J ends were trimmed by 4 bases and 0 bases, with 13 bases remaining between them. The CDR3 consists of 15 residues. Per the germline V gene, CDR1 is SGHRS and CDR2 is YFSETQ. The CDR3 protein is CASSRINLVNTEAFF. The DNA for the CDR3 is TGCGCCAGCAGCCGTATTAACCTCGTGAACACTGAAGCTTTCTTT.